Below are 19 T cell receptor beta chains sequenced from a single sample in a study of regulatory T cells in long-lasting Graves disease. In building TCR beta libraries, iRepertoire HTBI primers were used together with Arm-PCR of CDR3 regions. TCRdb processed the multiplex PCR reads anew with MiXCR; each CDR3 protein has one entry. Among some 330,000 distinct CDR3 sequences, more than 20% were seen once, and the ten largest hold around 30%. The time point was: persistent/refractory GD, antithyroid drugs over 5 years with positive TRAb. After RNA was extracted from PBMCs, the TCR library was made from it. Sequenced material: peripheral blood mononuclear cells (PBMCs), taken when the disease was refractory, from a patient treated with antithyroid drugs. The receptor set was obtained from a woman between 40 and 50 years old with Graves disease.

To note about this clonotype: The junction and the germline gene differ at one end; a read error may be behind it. The CDR3 region is CAGSPATGGQSYEQYF. The CDR3 bases are TGTGCCGGCAGCCCGGCTACGGGAGGACAGTCCTACGAGCAGTACTTC. The chain carries TRBV7-9 and TRBJ2-7; D possibly corresponds to TRBD2 (7 bases). The CDR3 is 16 residues long. From germline, CDR1 is SEHNR and CDR2 FQNEAQ (reference sequence).

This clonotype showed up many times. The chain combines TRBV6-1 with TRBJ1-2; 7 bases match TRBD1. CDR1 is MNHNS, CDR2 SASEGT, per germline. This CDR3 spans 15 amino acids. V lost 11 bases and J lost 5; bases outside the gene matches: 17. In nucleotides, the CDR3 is TGTGCCGCCGTATCTGTGGGGGCAGGGGGATATGGCTACACCTTC. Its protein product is CAAVSVGAGGYGYTF.

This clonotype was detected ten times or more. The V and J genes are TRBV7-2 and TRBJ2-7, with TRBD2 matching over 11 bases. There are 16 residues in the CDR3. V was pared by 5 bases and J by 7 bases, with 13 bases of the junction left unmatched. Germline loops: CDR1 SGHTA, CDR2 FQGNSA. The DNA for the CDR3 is TGTGCCAGCAGCACAAGCCCAGCTAGCGGGAGGTGGGAGCAGTACTTC. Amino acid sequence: CASSTSPASGRWEQYF.

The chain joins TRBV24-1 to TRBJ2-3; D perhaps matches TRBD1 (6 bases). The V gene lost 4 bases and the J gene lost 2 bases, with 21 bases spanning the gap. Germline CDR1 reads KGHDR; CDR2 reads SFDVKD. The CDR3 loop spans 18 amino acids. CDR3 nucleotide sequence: TGTGCCACCAGTGAGTGGACAGCTGAACCCACCGACACAGATACGCAGTATTTT. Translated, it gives CATSEWTAEPTDTDTQYF.

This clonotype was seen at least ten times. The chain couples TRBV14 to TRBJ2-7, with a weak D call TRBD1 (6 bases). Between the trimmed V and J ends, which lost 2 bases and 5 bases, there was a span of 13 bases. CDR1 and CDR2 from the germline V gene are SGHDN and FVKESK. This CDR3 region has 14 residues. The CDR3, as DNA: TGTGCCAGCAGCCAATATACAGGGCGGGACGAGCAGTACTTC. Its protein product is CASSQYTGRDEQYF.

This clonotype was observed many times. The CDR3 region is CASSPGQKYSDEQYF. CDR3 DNA sequence: TGTGCCAGCAGTCCGGGACAGAAATACTCAGACGAGCAGTACTTC. The rearrangement uses TRBV28 and TRBJ2-7, with 7 bases identical to TRBD1. Germline V gives CDR1 MDHEN, CDR2 SYDVKM. Trimming at V came to 5 bases and at J to 5 bases, leaving 12 bases not matched to a gene. There are 15 residues in the CDR3.

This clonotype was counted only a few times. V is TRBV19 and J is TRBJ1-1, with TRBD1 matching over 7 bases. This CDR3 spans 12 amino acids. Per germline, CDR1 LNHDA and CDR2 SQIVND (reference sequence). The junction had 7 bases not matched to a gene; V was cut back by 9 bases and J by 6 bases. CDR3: CASRDRYSEAFF. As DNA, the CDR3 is TGTGCCAGCCGGGACAGATATTCTGAAGCTTTCTTT.

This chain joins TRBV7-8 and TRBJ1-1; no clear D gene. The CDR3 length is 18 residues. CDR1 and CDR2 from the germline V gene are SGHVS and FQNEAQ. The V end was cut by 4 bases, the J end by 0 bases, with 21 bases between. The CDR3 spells CASSSPSAVYMLNTEAFF. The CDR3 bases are TGTGCCAGCAGCTCCCCTTCGGCTGTCTATATGTTGAACACTGAAGCTTTCTTT.

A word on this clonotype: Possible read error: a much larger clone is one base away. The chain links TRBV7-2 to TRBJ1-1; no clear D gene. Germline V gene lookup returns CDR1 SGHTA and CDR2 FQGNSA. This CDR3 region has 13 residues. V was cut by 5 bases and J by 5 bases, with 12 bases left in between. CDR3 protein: CASSRRERTEAFF. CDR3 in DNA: TGTGCCAGCAGCCGTCGGGAACGGACTGAAGCTTTCTTT.

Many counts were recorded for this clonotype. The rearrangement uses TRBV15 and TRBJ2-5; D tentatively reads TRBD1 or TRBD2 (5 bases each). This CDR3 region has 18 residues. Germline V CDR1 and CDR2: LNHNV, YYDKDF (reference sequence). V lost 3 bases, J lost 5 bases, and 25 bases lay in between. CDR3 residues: CATSSRYGAGTGFETQYF. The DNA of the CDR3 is TGTGCCACCAGCAGCCGATATGGGGCAGGGACCGGGTTTGAGACCCAGTACTTC. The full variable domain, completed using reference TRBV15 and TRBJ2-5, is DAMVIQNPRYQVTQFGKPVTLSCSQTLNHNVMYWYQQKSSQAPKLLFHYYDKDFNNEADTPDNFQSRRPNTSFCFLDIRSPGLGDTAMYLCATSSRYGAGTGFETQYFGPGTRLLVL.

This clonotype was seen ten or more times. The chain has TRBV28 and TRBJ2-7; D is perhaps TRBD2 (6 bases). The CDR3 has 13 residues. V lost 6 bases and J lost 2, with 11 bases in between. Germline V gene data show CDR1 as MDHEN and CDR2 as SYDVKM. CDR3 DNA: TGTGCCAGCAGCCCTTCTAGCGCCTACGAGCAGTACTTC. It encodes CASSPSSAYEQYF.

CDR3 amino acids: CASRPDRVGNIQYF. CDR3 nucleotides: TGTGCCAGTAGACCCGACAGGGTAGGAAACATTCAGTACTTC. The V and J genes are TRBV19 and TRBJ2-4; 7 nucleotides match TRBD1. The CDR3 loop spans 14 amino acids. CDR1 and CDR2 from the germline V gene are LNHDA and SQIVND (reference sequence). The trim removed 6 bases at V and 6 bases at J, leaving 8 bases unmatched.

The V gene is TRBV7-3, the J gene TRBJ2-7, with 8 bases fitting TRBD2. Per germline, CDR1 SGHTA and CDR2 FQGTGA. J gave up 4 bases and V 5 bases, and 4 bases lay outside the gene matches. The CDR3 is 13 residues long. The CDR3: CASSRGGGYEQYF. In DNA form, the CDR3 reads TGTGCCAGCAGCCGAGGCGGGGGGTACGAGCAGTACTTC.

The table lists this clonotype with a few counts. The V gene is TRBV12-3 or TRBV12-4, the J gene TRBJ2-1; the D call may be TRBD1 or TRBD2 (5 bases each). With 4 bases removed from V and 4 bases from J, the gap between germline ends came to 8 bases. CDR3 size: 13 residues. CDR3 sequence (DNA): TGTGCCAGCAGTTGGGGACGGTACAATGAGCAGTTCTTC. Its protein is CASSWGRYNEQFF.

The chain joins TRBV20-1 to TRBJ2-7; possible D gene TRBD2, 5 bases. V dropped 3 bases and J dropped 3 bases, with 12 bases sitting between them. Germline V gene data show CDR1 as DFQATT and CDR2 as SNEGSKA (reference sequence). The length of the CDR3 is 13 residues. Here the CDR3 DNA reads TGCAGTGCTAGGGGTTCGGGGATCTACGAGCAGTACTTC. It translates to CSARGSGIYEQYF.

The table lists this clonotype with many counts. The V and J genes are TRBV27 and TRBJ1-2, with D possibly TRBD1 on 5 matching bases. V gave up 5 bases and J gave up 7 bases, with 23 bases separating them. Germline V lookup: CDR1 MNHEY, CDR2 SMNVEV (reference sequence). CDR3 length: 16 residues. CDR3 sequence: CASSLNQGWGRFGYTF. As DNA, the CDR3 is TGTGCCAGCAGTCTAAATCAGGGTTGGGGTCGATTTGGCTACACCTTC.

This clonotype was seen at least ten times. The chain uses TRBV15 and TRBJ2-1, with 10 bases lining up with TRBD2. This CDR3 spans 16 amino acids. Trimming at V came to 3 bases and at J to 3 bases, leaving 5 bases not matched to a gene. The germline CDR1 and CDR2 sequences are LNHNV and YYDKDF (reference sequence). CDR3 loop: CATSSGTSGIYNEQFF. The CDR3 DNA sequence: TGTGCCACCAGCAGCGGAACTAGCGGGATCTACAATGAGCAGTTCTTC.

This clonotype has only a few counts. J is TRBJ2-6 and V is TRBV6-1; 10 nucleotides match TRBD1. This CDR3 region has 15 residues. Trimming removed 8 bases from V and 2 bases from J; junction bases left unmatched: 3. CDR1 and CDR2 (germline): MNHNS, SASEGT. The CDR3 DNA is TGTGCCAGCGGGGACAGGGGAACTGGGGCCAACGTCCTGACTTTC. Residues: CASGDRGTGANVLTF.

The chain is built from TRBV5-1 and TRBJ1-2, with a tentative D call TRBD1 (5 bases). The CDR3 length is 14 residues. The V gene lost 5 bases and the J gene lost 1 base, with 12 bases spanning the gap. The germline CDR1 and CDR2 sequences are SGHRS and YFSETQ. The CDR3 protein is CASSYGGSNYGYTF. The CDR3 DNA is TGCGCCAGCAGTTACGGGGGTAGTAACTATGGCTACACCTTC. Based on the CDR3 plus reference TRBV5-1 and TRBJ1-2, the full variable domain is KAGVTQTPRYLIKTRGQQVTLSCSPISGHRSVSWYQQTPGQGLQFLFEYFSETQRNKGNFPGRFSGRQFSNSRSEMNVSTLELGDSALYLCASSYGGSNYGYTFGSGTRLTVV.